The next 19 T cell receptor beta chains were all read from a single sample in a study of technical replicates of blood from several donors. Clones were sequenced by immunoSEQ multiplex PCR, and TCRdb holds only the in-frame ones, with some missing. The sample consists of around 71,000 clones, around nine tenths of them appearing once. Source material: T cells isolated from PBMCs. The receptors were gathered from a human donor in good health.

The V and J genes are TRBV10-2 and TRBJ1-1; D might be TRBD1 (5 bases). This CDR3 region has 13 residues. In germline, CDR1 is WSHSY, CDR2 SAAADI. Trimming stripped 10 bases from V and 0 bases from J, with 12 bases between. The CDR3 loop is CATHRLMNTEAFF. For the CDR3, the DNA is TGCGCCACTCACAGGCTCATGAACACTGAAGCTTTCTTT.

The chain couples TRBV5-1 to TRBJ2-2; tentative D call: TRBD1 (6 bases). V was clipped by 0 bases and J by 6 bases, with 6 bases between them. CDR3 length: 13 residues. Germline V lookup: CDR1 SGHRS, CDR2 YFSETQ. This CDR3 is CASSLEGAGELFF. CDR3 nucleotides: TGCGCCAGCAGCTTGGAGGGGGCCGGGGAGCTGTTTTTT.

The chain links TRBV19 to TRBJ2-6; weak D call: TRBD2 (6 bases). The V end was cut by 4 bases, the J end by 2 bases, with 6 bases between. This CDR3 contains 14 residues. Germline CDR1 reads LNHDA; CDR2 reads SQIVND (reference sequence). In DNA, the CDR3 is TGTGCCAGTAGTACGGGAGCTGGGGCCAACGTCCTGACTTTC. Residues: CASSTGAGANVLTF. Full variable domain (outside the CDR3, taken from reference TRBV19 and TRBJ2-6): DGGITQSPKYLFRKEGQNVTLSCEQNLNHDAMYWYRQDPGQGLRLIYYSQIVNDFQKGDIAEGYSVSREKKESFPLTVTSAQKNPTAFYLCASSTGAGANVLTFGAGSRLTVL.

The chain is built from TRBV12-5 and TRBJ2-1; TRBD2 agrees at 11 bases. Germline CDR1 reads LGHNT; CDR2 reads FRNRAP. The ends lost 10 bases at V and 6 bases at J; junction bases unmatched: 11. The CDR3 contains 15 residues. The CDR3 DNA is TGTGCTACTAGACGGTGGACTAGCGGGCCCAATGAGCAGTTCTTC. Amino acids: CATRRWTSGPNEQFF.

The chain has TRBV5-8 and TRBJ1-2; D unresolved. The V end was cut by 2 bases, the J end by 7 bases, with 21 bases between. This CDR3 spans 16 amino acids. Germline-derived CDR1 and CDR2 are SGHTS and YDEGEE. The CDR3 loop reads CASSLFSGYLTSGYTF. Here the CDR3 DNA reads TGTGCCAGCAGCTTATTTTCGGGGTATCTTACGAGTGGCTACACCTTC.

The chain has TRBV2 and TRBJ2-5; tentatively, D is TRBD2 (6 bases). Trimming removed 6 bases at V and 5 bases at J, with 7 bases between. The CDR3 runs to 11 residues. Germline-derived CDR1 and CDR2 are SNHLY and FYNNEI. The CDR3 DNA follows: TGTGCCAGCAGCCTAGCGGAGACCCAGTACTTC. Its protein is CASSLAETQYF.

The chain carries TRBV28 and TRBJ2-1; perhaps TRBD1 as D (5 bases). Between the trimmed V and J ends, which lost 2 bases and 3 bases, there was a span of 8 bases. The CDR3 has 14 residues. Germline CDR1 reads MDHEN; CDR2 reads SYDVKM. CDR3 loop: CASSLTDSYNEQFF. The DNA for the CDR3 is TGTGCCAGCAGTTTAACAGACAGCTACAATGAGCAGTTCTTC.

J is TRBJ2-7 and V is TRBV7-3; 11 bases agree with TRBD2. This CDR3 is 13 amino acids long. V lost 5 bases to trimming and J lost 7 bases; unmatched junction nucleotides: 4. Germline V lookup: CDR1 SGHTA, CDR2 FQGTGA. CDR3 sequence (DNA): TGTGCCAGCAGCGGGACTAGCGGAGAAGAGCAGTACTTC. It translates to CASSGTSGEEQYF.

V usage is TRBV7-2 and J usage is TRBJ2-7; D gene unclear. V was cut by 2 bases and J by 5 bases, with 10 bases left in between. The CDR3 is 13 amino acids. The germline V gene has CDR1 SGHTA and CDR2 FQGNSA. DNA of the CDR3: TGTGCCAGCAGCTTACCTTCTCTCCACGAGCAGTACTTC. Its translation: CASSLPSLHEQYF.

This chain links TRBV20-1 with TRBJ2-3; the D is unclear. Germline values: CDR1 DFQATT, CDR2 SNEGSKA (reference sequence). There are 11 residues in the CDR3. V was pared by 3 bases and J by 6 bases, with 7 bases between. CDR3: CSARTGDTQYF. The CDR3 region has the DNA TGCAGTGCTAGGACTGGCGATACGCAGTATTTT.

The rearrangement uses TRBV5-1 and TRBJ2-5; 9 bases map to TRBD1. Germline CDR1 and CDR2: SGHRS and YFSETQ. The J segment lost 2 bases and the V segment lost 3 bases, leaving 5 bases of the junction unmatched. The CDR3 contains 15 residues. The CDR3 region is CASSSPGQGQETQYF. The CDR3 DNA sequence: TGCGCCAGCAGCTCACCGGGACAGGGACAAGAGACCCAGTACTTC.

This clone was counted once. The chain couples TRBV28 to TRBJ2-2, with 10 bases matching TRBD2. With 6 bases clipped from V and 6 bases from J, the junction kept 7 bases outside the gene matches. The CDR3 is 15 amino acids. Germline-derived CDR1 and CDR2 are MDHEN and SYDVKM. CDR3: CASRFPSGSAGELFF. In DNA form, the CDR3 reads TGTGCCAGCAGATTTCCTAGCGGGAGTGCCGGGGAGCTGTTTTTT. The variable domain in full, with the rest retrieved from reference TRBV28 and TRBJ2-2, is DVKVTQSSRYLVKRTGEKVFLECVQDMDHENMFWYRQDPGLGLRLIYFSYDVKMKEKGDIPEGYSVSREKKERFSLILESASTNQTSMYLCASRFPSGSAGELFFGEGSRLTVL.

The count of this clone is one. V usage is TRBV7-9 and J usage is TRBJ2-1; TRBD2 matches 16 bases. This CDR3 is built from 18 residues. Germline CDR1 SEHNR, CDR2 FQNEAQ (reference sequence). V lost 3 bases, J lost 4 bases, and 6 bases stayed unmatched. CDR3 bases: TGTGCCAGCAGCTTTCCGGGACTAGCGGGAGGGCCTTACAATGAGCAGTTCTTC. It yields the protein CASSFPGLAGGPYNEQFF.

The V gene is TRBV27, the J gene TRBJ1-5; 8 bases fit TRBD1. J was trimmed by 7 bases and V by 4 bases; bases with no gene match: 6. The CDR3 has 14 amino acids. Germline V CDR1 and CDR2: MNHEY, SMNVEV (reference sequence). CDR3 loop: CASSSDRASQPQHF. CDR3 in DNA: TGTGCCAGCAGTTCGGACAGGGCTAGCCAGCCCCAGCATTTT.

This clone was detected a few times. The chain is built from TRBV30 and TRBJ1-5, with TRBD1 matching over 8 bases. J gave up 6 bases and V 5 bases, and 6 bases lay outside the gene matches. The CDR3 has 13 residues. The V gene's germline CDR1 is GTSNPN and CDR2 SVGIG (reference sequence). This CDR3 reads CAWAGQGTQPQHF. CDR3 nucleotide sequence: TGTGCCTGGGCCGGACAGGGAACTCAGCCCCAGCATTTT.

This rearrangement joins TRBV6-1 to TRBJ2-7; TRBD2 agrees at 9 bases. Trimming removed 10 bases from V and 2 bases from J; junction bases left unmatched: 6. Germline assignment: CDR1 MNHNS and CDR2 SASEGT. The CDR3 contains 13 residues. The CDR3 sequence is CAIQLAGAYEQYF. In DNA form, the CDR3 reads TGTGCCATCCAACTAGCGGGTGCCTACGAGCAGTACTTC.

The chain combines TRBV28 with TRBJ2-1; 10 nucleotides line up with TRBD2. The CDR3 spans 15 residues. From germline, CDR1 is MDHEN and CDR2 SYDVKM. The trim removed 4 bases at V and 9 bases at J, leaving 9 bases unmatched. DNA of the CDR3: TGTGCCAGCAGTTCGTTAGCGGGAGGAGGCGGTGAGCAGTTCTTC. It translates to CASSSLAGGGGEQFF.

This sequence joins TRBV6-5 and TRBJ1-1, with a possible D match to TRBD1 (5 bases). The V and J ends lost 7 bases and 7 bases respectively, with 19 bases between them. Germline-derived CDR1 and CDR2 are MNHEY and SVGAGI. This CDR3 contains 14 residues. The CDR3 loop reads CASNPYRGRGEAFF. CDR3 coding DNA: TGTGCCAGCAACCCTTATAGGGGTAGGGGTGAAGCTTTCTTT.

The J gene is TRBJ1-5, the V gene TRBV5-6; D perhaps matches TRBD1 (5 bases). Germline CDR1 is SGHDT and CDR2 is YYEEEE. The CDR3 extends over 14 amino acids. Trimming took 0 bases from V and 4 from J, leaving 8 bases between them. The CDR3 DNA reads TGTGCCAGCAGCTTGGGGACACAGAATCAGCCCCAGCATTTT. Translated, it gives CASSLGTQNQPQHF.